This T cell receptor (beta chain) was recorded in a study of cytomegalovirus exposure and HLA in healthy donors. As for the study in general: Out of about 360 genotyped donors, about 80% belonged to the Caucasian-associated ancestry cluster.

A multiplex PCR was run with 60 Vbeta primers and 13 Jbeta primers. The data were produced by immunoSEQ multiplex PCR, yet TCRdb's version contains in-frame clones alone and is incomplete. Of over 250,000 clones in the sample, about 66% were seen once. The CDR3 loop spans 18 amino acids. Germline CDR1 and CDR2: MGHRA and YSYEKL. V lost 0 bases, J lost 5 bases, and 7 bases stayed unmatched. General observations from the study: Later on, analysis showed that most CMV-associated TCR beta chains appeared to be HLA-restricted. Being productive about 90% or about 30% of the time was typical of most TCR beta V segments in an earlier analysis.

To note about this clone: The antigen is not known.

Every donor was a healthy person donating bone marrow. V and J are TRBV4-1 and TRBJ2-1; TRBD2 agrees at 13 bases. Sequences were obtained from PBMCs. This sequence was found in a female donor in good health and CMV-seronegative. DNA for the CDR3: TGCGCCAGCAGCCAAGAGGCCTCCGGGACTAGCGGGGACAATGAGCAGTTCTTC. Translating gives CASSQEASGTSGDNEQFF.